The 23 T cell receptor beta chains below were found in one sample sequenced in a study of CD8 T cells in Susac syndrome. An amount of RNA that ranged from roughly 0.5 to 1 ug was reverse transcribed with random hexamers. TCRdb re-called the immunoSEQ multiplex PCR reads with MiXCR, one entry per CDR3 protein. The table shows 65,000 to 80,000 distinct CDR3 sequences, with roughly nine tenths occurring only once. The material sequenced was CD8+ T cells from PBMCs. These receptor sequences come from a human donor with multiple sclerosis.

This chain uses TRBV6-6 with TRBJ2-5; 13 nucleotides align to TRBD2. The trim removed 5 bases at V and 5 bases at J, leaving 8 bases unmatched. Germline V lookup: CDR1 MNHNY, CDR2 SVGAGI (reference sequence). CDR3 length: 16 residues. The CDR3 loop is CASSTLGLAGTETQYF. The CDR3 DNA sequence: TGTGCCAGCAGTACCTTGGGACTAGCGGGAACGGAGACCCAGTACTTC.

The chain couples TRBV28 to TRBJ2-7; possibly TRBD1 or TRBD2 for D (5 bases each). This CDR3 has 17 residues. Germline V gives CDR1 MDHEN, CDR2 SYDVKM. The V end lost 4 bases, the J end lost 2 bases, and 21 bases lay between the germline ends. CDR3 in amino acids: CASSYPSGHAGPYEQYF. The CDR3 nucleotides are TGTGCCAGCAGTTACCCCTCGGGGCACGCCGGACCCTACGAGCAGTACTTC.

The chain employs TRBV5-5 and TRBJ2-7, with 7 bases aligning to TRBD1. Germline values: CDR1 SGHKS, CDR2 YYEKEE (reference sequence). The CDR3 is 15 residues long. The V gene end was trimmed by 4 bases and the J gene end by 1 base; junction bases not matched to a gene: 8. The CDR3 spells CASSKSGTASYEQYF. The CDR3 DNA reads TGTGCCAGCAGCAAGTCCGGGACAGCATCCTACGAGCAGTACTTC.

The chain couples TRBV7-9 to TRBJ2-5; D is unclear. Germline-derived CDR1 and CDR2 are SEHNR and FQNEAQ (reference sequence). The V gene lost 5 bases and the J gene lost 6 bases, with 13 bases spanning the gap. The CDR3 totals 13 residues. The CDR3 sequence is CASSLGWVKTQYF. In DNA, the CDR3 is TGTGCCAGCAGCCTTGGTTGGGTGAAGACCCAGTACTTC.

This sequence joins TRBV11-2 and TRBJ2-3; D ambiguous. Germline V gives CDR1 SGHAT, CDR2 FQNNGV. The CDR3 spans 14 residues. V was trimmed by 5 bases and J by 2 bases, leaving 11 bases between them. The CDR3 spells CASSPDGYTDTQYF. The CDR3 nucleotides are TGTGCCAGCAGCCCGGACGGTTACACAGATACGCAGTATTTT.

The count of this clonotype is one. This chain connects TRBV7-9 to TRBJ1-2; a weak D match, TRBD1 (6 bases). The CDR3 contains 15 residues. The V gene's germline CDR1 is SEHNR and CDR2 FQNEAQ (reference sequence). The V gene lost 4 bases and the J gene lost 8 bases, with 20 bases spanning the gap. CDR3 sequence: CASSSGHGQFRGYTF. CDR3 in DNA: TGTGCCAGCAGCTCCGGTCACGGACAGTTTCGGGGCTACACCTTC.

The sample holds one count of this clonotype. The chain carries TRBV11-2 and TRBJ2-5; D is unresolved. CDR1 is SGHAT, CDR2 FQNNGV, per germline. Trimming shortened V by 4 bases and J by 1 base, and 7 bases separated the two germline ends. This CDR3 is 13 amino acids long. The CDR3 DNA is TGTGCCAGCAGCTCTTTCACCCAAGAGACCCAGTACTTC. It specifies CASSSFTQETQYF.

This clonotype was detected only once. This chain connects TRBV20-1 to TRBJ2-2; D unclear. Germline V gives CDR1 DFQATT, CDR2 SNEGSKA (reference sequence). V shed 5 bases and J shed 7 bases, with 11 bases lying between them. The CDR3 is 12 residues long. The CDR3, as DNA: TGCAGTGCTTTGAAGTTCGGCGGGGAGCTGTTTTTT. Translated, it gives CSALKFGGELFF.

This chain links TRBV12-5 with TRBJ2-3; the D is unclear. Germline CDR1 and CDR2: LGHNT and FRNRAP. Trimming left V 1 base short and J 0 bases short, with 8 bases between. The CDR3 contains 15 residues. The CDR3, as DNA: TGTGCTAGTGGTTTGGGCGGTGCTAGCACAGATACGCAGTATTTT. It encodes CASGLGGASTDTQYF.

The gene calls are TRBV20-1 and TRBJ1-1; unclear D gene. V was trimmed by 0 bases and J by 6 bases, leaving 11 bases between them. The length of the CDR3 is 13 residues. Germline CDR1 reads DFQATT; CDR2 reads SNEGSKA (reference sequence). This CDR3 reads CSARDYGPPEAFF. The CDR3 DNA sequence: TGCAGTGCTAGAGATTACGGACCCCCTGAAGCTTTCTTT.

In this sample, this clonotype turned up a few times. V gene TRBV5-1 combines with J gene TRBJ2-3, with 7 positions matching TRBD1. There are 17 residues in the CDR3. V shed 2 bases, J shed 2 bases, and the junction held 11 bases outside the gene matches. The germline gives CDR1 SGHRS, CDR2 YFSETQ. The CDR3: CASSFYGQVASTDTQYF. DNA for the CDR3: TGCGCCAGCAGCTTCTATGGACAGGTTGCCTCCACAGATACGCAGTATTTT.

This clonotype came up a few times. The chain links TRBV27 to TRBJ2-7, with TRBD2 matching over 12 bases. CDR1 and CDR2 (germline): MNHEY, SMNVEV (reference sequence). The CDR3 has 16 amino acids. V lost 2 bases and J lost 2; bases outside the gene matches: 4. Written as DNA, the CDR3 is TGTGCCAGCAGTTTAATCCTAGCGGGGGGGCCCTACGAGCAGTACTTC. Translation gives CASSLILAGGPYEQYF.

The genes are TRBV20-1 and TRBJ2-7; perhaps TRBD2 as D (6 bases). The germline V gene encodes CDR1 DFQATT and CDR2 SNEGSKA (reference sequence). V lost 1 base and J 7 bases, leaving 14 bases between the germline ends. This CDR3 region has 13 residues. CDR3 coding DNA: TGCAGTGCTAGAGGGGGAGGAATTCGGGAGCAGTACTTC. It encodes CSARGGGIREQYF.

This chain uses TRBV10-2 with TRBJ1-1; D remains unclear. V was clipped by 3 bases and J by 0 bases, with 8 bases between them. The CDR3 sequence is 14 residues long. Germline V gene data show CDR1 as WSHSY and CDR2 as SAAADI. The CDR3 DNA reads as TGCGCCAGCAGTGAAGATCGCATGAACACTGAAGCTTTCTTT. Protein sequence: CASSEDRMNTEAFF.

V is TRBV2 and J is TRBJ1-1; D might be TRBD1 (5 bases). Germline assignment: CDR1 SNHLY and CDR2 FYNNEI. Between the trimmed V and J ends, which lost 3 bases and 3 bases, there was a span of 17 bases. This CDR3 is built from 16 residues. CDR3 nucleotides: TGTGCCAGCAGTGATCCGATGGGGGACTTCGACACTGAAGCTTTCTTT. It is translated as CASSDPMGDFDTEAFF. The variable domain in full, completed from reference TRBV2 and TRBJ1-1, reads EPEVTQTPSHQVTQMGQEVILRCVPISNHLYFYWYRQILGQKVEFLVSFYNNEISEKSEIFDDQFSVERPDGSNFTLKIRSTKLEDSAMYFCASSDPMGDFDTEAFFGQGTRLTVV.

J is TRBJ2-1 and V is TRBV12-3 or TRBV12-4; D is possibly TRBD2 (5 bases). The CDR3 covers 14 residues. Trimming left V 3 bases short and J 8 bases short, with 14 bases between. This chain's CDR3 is CASSFAGLTYEQFF. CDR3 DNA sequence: TGTGCCAGCAGTTTCGCAGGACTTACATATGAGCAGTTCTTC.

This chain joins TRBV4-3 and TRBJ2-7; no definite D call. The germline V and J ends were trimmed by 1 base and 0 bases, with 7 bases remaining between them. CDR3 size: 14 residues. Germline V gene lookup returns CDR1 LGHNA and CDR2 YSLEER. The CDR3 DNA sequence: TGCGCCAGCAGCCAAGTCGAGGCCTCCTACGAGCAGTACTTC. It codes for CASSQVEASYEQYF.

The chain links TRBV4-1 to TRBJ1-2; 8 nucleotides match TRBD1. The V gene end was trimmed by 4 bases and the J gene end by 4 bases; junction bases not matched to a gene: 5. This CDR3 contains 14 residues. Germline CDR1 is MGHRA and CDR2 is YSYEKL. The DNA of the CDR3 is TGCGCCAGCAGCCCCACAGGGGGGAGCTATGGCTACACCTTC. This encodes CASSPTGGSYGYTF.

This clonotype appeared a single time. The CDR3 protein is CASSVGLGGEAFF. CDR3 DNA sequence: TGTGCCAGCAGCGTAGGACTAGGGGGTGAAGCTTTCTTT. V gene TRBV9 combines with J gene TRBJ1-1; weak D call: TRBD1 (6 bases). This CDR3 region has 13 residues. The ends were cut back, 0 bases at V and 7 bases at J, with 10 bases in the middle. CDR1 is SGDLS, CDR2 YYNGEE, per germline.

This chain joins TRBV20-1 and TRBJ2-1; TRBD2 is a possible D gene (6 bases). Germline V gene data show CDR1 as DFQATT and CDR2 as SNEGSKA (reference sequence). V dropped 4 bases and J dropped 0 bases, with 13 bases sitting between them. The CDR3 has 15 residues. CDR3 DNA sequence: TGCAGTGCTAAGGTGGGGAGGAGCTCCTACAATGAGCAGTTCTTC. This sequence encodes CSAKVGRSSYNEQFF.

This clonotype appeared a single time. The CDR3 bases are TGTGCCAGCAGTGCGACAGGGATCGTAGATACGCAGTATTTT. This sequence encodes CASSATGIVDTQYF. The chain recombines TRBV12-3 or TRBV12-4 with TRBJ2-3; 7 bases are shared with TRBD1. J was trimmed by 5 bases and V by 5 bases; bases with no gene match: 7. The CDR3 is 14 amino acids.

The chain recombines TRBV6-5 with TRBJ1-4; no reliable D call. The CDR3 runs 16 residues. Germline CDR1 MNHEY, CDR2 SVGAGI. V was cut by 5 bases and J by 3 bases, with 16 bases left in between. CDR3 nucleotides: TGTGCCAGCAGTAACAACCCCGGGGTAGCTAATGAAAAACTGTTTTTT. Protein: CASSNNPGVANEKLFF.

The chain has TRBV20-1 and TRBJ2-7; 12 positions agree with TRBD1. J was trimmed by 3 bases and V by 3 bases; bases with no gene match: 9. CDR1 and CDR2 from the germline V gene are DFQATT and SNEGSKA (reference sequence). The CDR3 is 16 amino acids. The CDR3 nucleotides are TGCAGTGCTAGGGGGGACAGGGGGCCCCTAAGCTACGAGCAGTACTTC. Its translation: CSARGDRGPLSYEQYF.